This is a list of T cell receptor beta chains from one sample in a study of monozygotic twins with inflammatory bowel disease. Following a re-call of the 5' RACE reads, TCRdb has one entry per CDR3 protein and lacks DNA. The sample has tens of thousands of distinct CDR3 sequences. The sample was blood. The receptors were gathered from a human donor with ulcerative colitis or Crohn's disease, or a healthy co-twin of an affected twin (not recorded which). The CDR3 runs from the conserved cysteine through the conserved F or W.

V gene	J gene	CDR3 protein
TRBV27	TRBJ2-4	CASSRGWLSGRRENIQYF
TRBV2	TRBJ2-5	CASGFRDSRETQYF
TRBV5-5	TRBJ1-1	CASSLSFTEAFF
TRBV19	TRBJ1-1	CASSRTRGRLNTEAFF
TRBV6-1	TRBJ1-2	CASSTGPANYGYTF
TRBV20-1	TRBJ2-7	CSARDDGPWEQYF
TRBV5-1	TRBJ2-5	CASSSGVQETQYF
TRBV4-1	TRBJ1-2	CASSPGQGARGYTF
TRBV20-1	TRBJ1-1	CSARTDLMPEAFF
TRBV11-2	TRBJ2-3	CASSRTGTATDTQYF
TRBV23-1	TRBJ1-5	CASSQRMGGLQPQHF
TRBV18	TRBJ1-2	CASSTQGGIGYGYTF
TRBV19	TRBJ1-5	CASSIDLRVWNQPQHF
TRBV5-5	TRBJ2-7	CASSYRTSGAYEQYF